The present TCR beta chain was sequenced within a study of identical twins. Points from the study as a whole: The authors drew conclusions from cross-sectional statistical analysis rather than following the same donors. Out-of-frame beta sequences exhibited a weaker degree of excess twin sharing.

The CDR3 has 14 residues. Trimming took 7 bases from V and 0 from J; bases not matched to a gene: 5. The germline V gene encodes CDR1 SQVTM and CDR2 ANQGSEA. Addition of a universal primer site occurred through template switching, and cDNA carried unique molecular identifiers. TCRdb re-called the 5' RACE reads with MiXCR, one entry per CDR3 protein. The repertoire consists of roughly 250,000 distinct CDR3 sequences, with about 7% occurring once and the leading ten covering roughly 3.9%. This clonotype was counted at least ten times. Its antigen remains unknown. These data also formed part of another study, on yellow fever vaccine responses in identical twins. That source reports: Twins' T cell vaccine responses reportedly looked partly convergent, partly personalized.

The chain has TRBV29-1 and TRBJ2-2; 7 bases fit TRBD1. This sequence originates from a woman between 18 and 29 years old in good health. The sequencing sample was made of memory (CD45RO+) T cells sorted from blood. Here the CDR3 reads CSAWTGSNTGELFF. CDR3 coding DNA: TGCAGCGCCTGGACAGGTTCGAACACCGGGGAGCTGTTTTTT.